These 29 T cell receptor beta chains share one sample of origin, sequenced in a study of T cell repertoires in cytomegalovirus infection. Using its own MiXCR run on the reads, TCRdb lists one record per CDR3 protein. The profile shows about 130,000 distinct CDR3 sequences, 20% to 30% of them singletons. Their target antigens are unknown. The source material was PBMCs, sequenced either directly or after in vitro stimulation (not recorded which). These receptors originate from a human donor in good health (CMV status not recorded). Some clones in this sample may be carry-over from other donors' samples.

This clonotype was counted a few times. The chain carries TRBV6-2 or TRBV6-3 and TRBJ2-1; D might be TRBD1 or TRBD2, each matching 6 bases. Germline CDR1 is MNHEY and CDR2 is SVGEGT. The CDR3 length is 16 residues. Trimming stripped 9 bases from V and 9 bases from J, with 27 bases between. CDR3: CASSRDGRVPRGEQFF. The CDR3 bases are TGTGCCAGTTCGAGAGACGGGAGAGTCCCCAGGGGTGAGCAGTTCTTC.

The rearrangement joins TRBV5-1 to TRBJ1-4, with 7 bases that match TRBD1. J lost 3 bases, V lost 5 bases, and 7 bases had no gene match. The germline V gene encodes CDR1 SGHRS and CDR2 YFSETQ. CDR3 size: 15 residues. In nucleotides, the CDR3 is TGCGCCAGCAGTGATACAGGGGATCCTAATGAAAAACTGTTTTTT. Translated, it gives CASSDTGDPNEKLFF.

The chain links TRBV5-4 to TRBJ2-5; tentative D call: TRBD1 (5 bases). The CDR3 runs to 15 residues. Looked up from germline, CDR1 is SGHNT and CDR2 is YYREEE (reference sequence). V lost 0 bases and J lost 1, with 10 bases in between. The CDR3: CASSLVGTGQETQYF. CDR3 DNA sequence: TGTGCCAGCAGCTTGGTTGGAACAGGCCAAGAGACCCAGTACTTC.

This clonotype was recorded at least ten times. The V gene is TRBV7-2, the J gene TRBJ1-3; tentatively, D is TRBD1 (5 bases). The CDR3 contains 15 residues. V was cut by 6 bases and J by 0 bases, with 12 bases left in between. Germline CDR1 and CDR2: SGHTA and FQGNSA. CDR3 coding DNA: TGTGCCAGCAGTTCTTGGGGGGACTCTGGAAACACCATATATTTT. It specifies CASSSWGDSGNTIYF.

The genes are TRBV28 and TRBJ1-5; D perhaps matches TRBD1 (5 bases). Germline lookup yields CDR1 MDHEN and CDR2 SYDVKM. The germline V and J ends were trimmed by 6 bases and 2 bases, with 11 bases remaining between them. This CDR3 contains 14 residues. CDR3 DNA: TGTGCCAGCAGCTCAGGGTTTGGCAATCAGCCCCAGCATTTT. It is translated as CASSSGFGNQPQHF.

This clonotype was seen only a few times. The rearrangement uses TRBV6-2 or TRBV6-3 and TRBJ2-5; TRBD2 matches at 11 bases. Looked up from germline, CDR1 is MNHEY and CDR2 is SVGEGT. V lost 2 bases, J lost 4 bases, and 6 bases stayed unmatched. The CDR3 has 16 residues. CDR3 bases: TGTGCCAGCAGTTACCTAGCGGGAGGTTCTGGAGAGACCCAGTACTTC. This gives the protein CASSYLAGGSGETQYF.

This clonotype was found a few times. V and J are TRBV6-2 or TRBV6-3 and TRBJ2-3, with D unresolved. The V and J ends lost 6 bases and 11 bases respectively, with 15 bases between them. CDR1 and CDR2 from the germline V gene are MNHEY and SVGEGT. CDR3 length equals 12 residues. CDR3 region: CASRGSLRGQYF. DNA for the CDR3: TGTGCCAGCAGAGGAAGTCTCAGAGGGCAGTATTTT.

This clonotype appeared many times. The V call is TRBV12-3 or TRBV12-4, the J call TRBJ1-5; TRBD1 aligns across 7 bases. The J segment lost 2 bases and the V segment lost 6 bases, leaving 10 bases of the junction unmatched. This CDR3 has 16 residues. The CDR3 nucleotides are TGTGCCAGCAGCCCGAAGGGGGGGACAGGCAATCAGCCCCAGCATTTT. This sequence encodes CASSPKGGTGNQPQHF.

This clonotype was observed at least ten times. The CDR3 DNA is TGTGCCACCCATAATGGAGCCGCGGTGTACTTC. It codes for CATHNGAAVYF. The chain carries TRBV6-2 or TRBV6-3 and TRBJ2-4; no firm D call. This CDR3 region has 11 residues. Trimming shortened V by 10 bases and J by 15 bases, and 19 bases separated the two germline ends. CDR1 MNHEY and CDR2 SVGEGT come from the germline V gene.

This clonotype came up a few times. The CDR3 coding sequence is TGTGCCAGCAGTTTCCCCCCAGGGAACACTGAAGCTTTCTTT. It codes for CASSFPPGNTEAFF. The chain joins TRBV12-3 or TRBV12-4 to TRBJ1-1; D not resolved. This CDR3 has 14 residues. Trimming shortened V by 3 bases and J by 1 base, and 9 bases separated the two germline ends.

Worth noting for this clonotype: Possible read error: a much larger clone is one base away. The chain combines TRBV7-2 with TRBJ2-5; no reliable D call. The V gene lost 5 bases and the J gene lost 2 bases, with 12 bases spanning the gap. The CDR3 is 14 amino acids. Germline CDR1 is SGHTA and CDR2 is FQGNSA. CDR3 amino acids: CASSRATKQETQYF. CDR3 DNA sequence: TGTGCCAGCAGCCGAGCGACCAAACAAGAGACCCAGTACTTC.

The chain employs TRBV6-6 and TRBJ1-2; D is ambiguous. The V and J ends lost 4 bases and 5 bases respectively, with 11 bases between them. This CDR3 comprises 13 residues. Germline V gives CDR1 MNHNY, CDR2 SVGAGI (reference sequence). CDR3 amino acids: CASSLGGRYGYTF. The CDR3 nucleotides read TGTGCCAGCAGTTTGGGAGGAAGATATGGCTACACCTTC.

The V and J genes are TRBV7-2 and TRBJ1-2, with unresolved D. V gave up 1 base and J gave up 3 bases, with 12 bases separating them. Per the germline V gene, CDR1 is SGHTA and CDR2 is FQGNSA. This CDR3 region has 15 residues. Written as DNA, the CDR3 is TGTGCCAGCAGCTTAGGAGGGCGAAGCGACTATGGCTACACCTTC. Amino acids: CASSLGGRSDYGYTF.

As regards this clonotype: Mismatch with germline at one junction end may stem from a read error. V is TRBV12-3 or TRBV12-4 and J is TRBJ2-7; possible D gene TRBD2, 5 bases. This CDR3 is 12 amino acids long. This chain's CDR3 is CASSLDRGLMDF. Written as DNA, the CDR3 is TGTGCCAGCAGTTTAGATCGCGGGCTTATGGACTTC.

As to this clonotype: A much more abundant neighbour one base away suggests this may be a read error. The chain recombines TRBV4-1 with TRBJ2-3; 7 nucleotides match TRBD1. The CDR3 sequence is 18 residues long. Germline CDR1 is MGHRA and CDR2 is YSYEKL. The V segment lost 3 bases and the J segment 4 bases; nucleotides outside the gene matches: 16. The CDR3 DNA reads TGCGCCAGCAGCCAGGAAAAGGGGGCAGCGCGAGGCCCAGATACGCAGTATTTT. Amino acid sequence: CASSQEKGAARGPDTQYF.

The sample holds many counts of this clonotype. The chain links TRBV7-2 to TRBJ1-4; D possibly corresponds to TRBD1 (5 bases). Trimming pared 5 bases from V and 3 bases from J, leaving 10 bases between. The CDR3 loop spans 14 amino acids. Germline V gene lookup returns CDR1 SGHTA and CDR2 FQGNSA. Here the CDR3 DNA reads TGTGCCAGCAGCCTAGGGGTGTCTAATGAAAAACTGTTTTTT. This encodes CASSLGVSNEKLFF. Drawing the rest from reference TRBV7-2 and TRBJ1-4, the complete variable domain is GAGVSQSPSNKVTEKGKDVELRCDPISGHTALYWYRQSLGQGLEFLIYFQGNSAPDKSGLPSDRFSAERTGGSVSTLTIQRTQQEDSAVYLCASSLGVSNEKLFFGSGTQLSVL.

About this clonotype: In this CDR3 the conserved last residue, phenylalanine or tryptophan, is missing, so a read error is likely. The DNA is omitted, as the CDR3 cannot be located on it reliably, and the CDR3 follows TCRdb's listing. The J gene is TRBJ2-3, the V gene TRBV18; the table calls TRBD1, which could not be checked here. A total of 13 residues make up the CDR3, ends included. Germline V gives CDR1 KGHSH, CDR2 LQKENI. The CDR3 sequence is CASSSNDKVARVA.

The chain carries TRBV6-2 or TRBV6-3 and TRBJ2-5; D is unresolved. CDR3 size: 13 residues. Germline V gene data show CDR1 as MNHEY and CDR2 as SVGEGT. V lost 4 bases and J lost 5, with 11 bases in between. CDR3 coding DNA: TGTGCCAGCAGTTCGTATAATCGGGAGACCCAGTACTTC. Protein product: CASSSYNRETQYF.

This clonotype turned up a few times. The chain recombines TRBV11-2 with TRBJ2-1; 8 bases match TRBD1. CDR3 size: 15 residues. Trimming took 7 bases from V and 7 from J; bases not matched to a gene: 12. Germline loops: CDR1 SGHAT, CDR2 FQNNGV. The CDR3 spells CASTHDRDRLNEQFF. In nucleotides, the CDR3 is TGTGCCAGCACCCATGACCGGGACAGGTTGAATGAGCAGTTCTTC.

The rearrangement uses TRBV2 and TRBJ2-2; 13 nucleotides align to TRBD2. The germline CDR1 and CDR2 sequences are SNHLY and FYNNEI. The CDR3 is 17 residues long. With V trimmed by 9 bases and J by 2 bases, 9 bases remained unmatched. CDR3 loop: CASRGTSGTVNTGELFF. As DNA, the CDR3 is TGTGCCAGTAGGGGGACTAGCGGGACCGTTAACACCGGGGAGCTGTTTTTT.

This clonotype was counted many times. The chain has TRBV7-2 and TRBJ1-1; D gene ambiguous. From germline, CDR1 is SGHTA and CDR2 FQGNSA. The CDR3 length is 15 residues. The ends were cut back, 1 base at V and 1 base at J, with 10 bases in the middle. The CDR3 sequence is CASSLGVQWNTEAFF. CDR3 nucleotide sequence: TGTGCCAGCAGCTTAGGCGTACAGTGGAACACTGAAGCTTTCTTT.

This clonotype was recorded a few times. The chain joins TRBV19 to TRBJ1-5; 10 bases fit TRBD1. Looked up from germline, CDR1 is LNHDA and CDR2 is SQIVND (reference sequence). Trimming cost V 6 bases and J 7 bases; bases outside gene matches: 3. The CDR3 loop spans 13 amino acids. The chain's CDR3 is CASRGQGSQPQHF. CDR3 nucleotide sequence: TGTGCCAGTAGGGGACAGGGGTCGCAGCCCCAGCATTTT.

The V call is TRBV9, the J call TRBJ1-2, with a possible D match to TRBD1 (6 bases). The CDR3 totals 16 residues. Per the germline V gene, CDR1 is SGDLS and CDR2 is YYNGEE. V lost 1 base and J lost 5, with 18 bases in between. The CDR3 reads CASSVFDRTGPYGYTF. Here the CDR3 DNA reads TGTGCCAGCAGCGTATTTGACAGGACGGGCCCATATGGCTACACCTTC.

V gene TRBV20-1 combines with J gene TRBJ2-5, with D uncertain. CDR1 and CDR2 from the germline V gene are DFQATT and SNEGSKA (reference sequence). The CDR3 spans 16 residues. Trimming cost V 0 bases and J 2 bases, with 16 bases left between them. The CDR3 loop reads CSARDGRRVSQETQYF. CDR3 bases: TGCAGTGCTAGAGATGGTCGACGGGTCTCACAAGAGACCCAGTACTTC.

This clonotype has at least ten counts. The chain carries TRBV11-2 and TRBJ2-7; 12 nucleotides align to TRBD2. Germline V lookup: CDR1 SGHAT, CDR2 FQNNGV. The CDR3 spans 18 residues. The junction had 10 bases not matched to a gene; V was cut back by 1 base and J by 3 bases. CDR3 sequence reads: CASSLAADLAGGSYEQYF. The CDR3 nucleotides are TGTGCCAGCAGCTTAGCTGCCGATCTAGCGGGGGGGAGCTACGAGCAGTACTTC.

The J gene is TRBJ1-1, the V gene TRBV5-4; the D gene is possibly TRBD1 (5 bases). The CDR3 runs 15 residues. Germline V lookup: CDR1 SGHNT, CDR2 YYREEE (reference sequence). The germline V and J ends were trimmed by 3 bases and 4 bases, with 16 bases remaining between them. CDR3 nucleotide sequence: TGTGCCAGCAGCTCCGATCCCAGGGCCGGCACTGAAGCTTTCTTT. This encodes CASSSDPRAGTEAFF.

V is TRBV5-1 and J is TRBJ1-1; D uncertain. V was cut by 0 bases and J by 4 bases, with 7 bases left in between. From germline, CDR1 is SGHRS and CDR2 YFSETQ. This CDR3 spans 13 amino acids. Written as DNA, the CDR3 is TGCGCCAGCAGCTTGGCTGGGCTCACTGAAGCTTTCTTT. It translates to CASSLAGLTEAFF.

This clonotype was picked up many times. This chain uses TRBV12-3 or TRBV12-4 with TRBJ2-2, with TRBD2 matching over 7 bases. CDR3 length: 16 amino acids. With 6 bases clipped from V and 0 bases from J, the junction kept 7 bases outside the gene matches. CDR3 bases: TGTGCCAGCAGCAAAATTAGCGGGTCGAACACCGGGGAGCTGTTTTTT. This gives the protein CASSKISGSNTGELFF.

In its sample, this clonotype was seen a few times. The chain has TRBV7-2 and TRBJ2-3; TRBD2 matches at 7 bases. The CDR3 is made up of 15 amino acids. Germline-derived CDR1 and CDR2 are SGHTA and FQGNSA. The V gene end was trimmed by 5 bases and the J gene end by 0 bases; junction bases not matched to a gene: 5. The CDR3 nucleotides are TGTGCCAGCAGCCATCCTAGCGGTAGCACAGATACGCAGTATTTT. The encoded protein is CASSHPSGSTDTQYF.